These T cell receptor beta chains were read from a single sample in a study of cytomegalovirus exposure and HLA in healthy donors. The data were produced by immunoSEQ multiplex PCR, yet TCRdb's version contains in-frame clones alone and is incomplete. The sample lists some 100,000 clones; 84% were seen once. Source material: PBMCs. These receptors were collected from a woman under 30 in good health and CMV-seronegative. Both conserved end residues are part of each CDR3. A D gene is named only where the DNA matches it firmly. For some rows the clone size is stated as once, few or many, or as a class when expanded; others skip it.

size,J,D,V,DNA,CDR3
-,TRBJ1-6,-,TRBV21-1,TGTGCCAGCACCATATCCAGGACAGGGTTGAGCTCCTATAATTCACCCCTCCACTTT,CASTISRTGLSSYNSPLHF
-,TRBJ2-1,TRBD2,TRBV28,TGTGCCAGCAGCTGGGGGACTAGCGGGATTAATGAGCAGTTCTTC,CASSWGTSGINEQFF
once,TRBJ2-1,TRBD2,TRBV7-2,TGTGCCAGCCCTAGCGGGCAAGGGGGGAATGAGCAGTTCTTC,CASPSGQGGNEQFF
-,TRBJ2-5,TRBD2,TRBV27,TGTGCCAGCAGTTTATTCGCGGGAGGGCATGAGACCCAGTACTTC,CASSLFAGGHETQYF
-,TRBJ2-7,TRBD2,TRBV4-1,TGCGCCAGCAGCCAAGCCCCTAGCGGGGGTTACGAGCAGTACTTC,CASSQAPSGGYEQYF
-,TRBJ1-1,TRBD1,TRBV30,TGTGCCTGGAGTGTACCCCACGGGACAGGCTTGAACACTGAAGCTTTCTTT,CAWSVPHGTGLNTEAFF
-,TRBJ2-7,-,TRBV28,TGTGCCAGCAGGGGTTCGCGGGAGCAGTACTTC,CASRGSREQYF
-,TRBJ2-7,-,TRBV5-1,TGCGCCAGTAGTACGGCAGGGTACGAGCAGTACTTC,CASSTAGYEQYF
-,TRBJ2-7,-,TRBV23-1,TGCGCCAGCACTGGGGGGAGCTACGAGCAGTACTTC,CASTGGSYEQYF
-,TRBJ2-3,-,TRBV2,TGTGCCAGCAATCCGAGGGATACGCAGTATTTT,CASNPRDTQYF
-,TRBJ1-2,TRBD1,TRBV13,TGTGCCAGCAGCTTGTATCGCGACAGGGGGAATCGGGGCTACACCTTC,CASSLYRDRGNRGYTF
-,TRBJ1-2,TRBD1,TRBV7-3,TGTGCCAGCAGTCCAACCGGGACAGGGGGCTATGGCTACACCTTC,CASSPTGTGGYGYTF
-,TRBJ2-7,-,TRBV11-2,TGTGCCAGCAGCACCCGCCGGGCCGGGAGTCCTCAAACTTACTACGAGCAGTACTTC,CASSTRRAGSPQTYYEQYF
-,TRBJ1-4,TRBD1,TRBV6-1,TGTGCCAGCAGTTTGGTGACAGGGGGAGGAGAAAAACTGTTTTTT,CASSLVTGGGEKLFF
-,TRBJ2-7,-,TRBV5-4,TGTGCCAGCAGCTCGAACCCCGGGACTTCCTACTCCTACGAGCAGTACTTC,CASSSNPGTSYSYEQYF
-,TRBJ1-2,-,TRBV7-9,TGTGCCAGCAGCCTCGGGGGGGGTAACTATGGCTACACCTTC,CASSLGGGNYGYTF
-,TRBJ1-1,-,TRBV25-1,TGTGCCAGCAGTGAACCCGGGGAGGGGAAAAACACTGAAGCTTTCTTT,CASSEPGEGKNTEAFF
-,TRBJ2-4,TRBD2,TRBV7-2,TGTGCCAGCAGCTCCTGGGGACTAGCGGGAGAGACACGTATTCAGTACTTC,CASSSWGLAGETRIQYF
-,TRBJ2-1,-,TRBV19,TGTGCCAGTAGTTTGGAGGGAGTGGTTGGCAATGAGCAGTTCTTC,CASSLEGVVGNEQFF
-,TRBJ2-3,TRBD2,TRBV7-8,TGTGCCAGCAGCCCCATAGCGGGAGTCACAGATACGCAGTATTTT,CASSPIAGVTDTQYF
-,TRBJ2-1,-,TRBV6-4,TGTGCCAGCAGTGGCGGGTCCTACAATGAGCAGTTCTTC,CASSGGSYNEQFF
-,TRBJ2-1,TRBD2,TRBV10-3,TGTGCCATCAGCCCCGCTAGCGGGGGTGAGCAGTTCTTC,CAISPASGGEQFF
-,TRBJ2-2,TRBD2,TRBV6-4,TGTGCCAGCAGTGACTCAATTAGCGGGGGAAATATGACCGGGGAGCTGTTTTTT,CASSDSISGGNMTGELFF
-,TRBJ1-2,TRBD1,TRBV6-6,TGTGCCAGCAGTTACTCCCGGACAGGGGAAACCTATGGCTACACCTTC,CASSYSRTGETYGYTF
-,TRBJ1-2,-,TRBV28,TGTGCCAGCAGTCCCGGATGGTCAGGGAACTATGGCTACACCTTC,CASSPGWSGNYGYTF
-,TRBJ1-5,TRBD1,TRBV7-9,TGTGCCAGCAGCAGAGACAGGGTCAATCAGCCCCAGCATTTT,CASSRDRVNQPQHF
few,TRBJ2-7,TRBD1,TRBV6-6,TGTGCCAGCAGTCCCCCTTTGGCAGGGGGCGACGAGCAGTACTTC,CASSPPLAGGDEQYF
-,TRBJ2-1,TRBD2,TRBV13,TGTGCCAGCAGCAAAGAGGGTAGCGGGAGCTCCTACAATGAGCAGTTCTTC,CASSKEGSGSSYNEQFF
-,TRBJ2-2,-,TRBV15,TGTGCCACCAGCAGAGAACAGGAGTACACCGGGGAGCTGTTTTTT,CATSREQEYTGELFF
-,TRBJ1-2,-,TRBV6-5,TGTGCCAGCAGTTACTCGAGGACTCAAGAGGGTGGCTACACCTTC,CASSYSRTQEGGYTF
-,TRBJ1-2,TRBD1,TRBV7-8,TGTGCCAGCAGCACCTTCGGGACAGGGTACGGTCTTACCAGCTACACCTTC,CASSTFGTGYGLTSYTF
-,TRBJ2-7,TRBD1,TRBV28,TGTGCCAGCAGGGCCCCTGGGACAGGGGTCCACGAGCAGTACTTC,CASRAPGTGVHEQYF
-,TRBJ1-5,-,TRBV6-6,TGTGCCAGCAGTTACAAGGGAGGTCAGCCCCAGCATTTT,CASSYKGGQPQHF
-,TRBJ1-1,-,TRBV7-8,TGTGCCAGCAGCTTACAAACAGGGTTATCGAACACTGAAGCTTTCTTT,CASSLQTGLSNTEAFF
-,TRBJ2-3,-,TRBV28,TGTGCCAGCAGTTATCGGGCTAGCGGCACAGATACGCAGTATTTT,CASSYRASGTDTQYF
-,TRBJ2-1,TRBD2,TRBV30,TGTGCCTGGAGTTTCGTGACTAGCGGGCGCTGGGAGCAGTTCTTC,CAWSFVTSGRWEQFF
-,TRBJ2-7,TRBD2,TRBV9,TGTGCCAGCAGCGTAGGGGCCTTAGCGGGGGTCCTCCGGGAGCAGTACTTC,CASSVGALAGVLREQYF
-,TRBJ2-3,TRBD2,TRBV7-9,TGTGCCAGCAGCGGAGGGAGGGAGGGGTACACAGATACGCAGTATTTT,CASSGGREGYTDTQYF
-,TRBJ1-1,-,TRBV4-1,TGCGCCAGCAGCCAAGGGTTCACCCCAGGGAGGGTCACTGAAGCTTTCTTT,CASSQGFTPGRVTEAFF
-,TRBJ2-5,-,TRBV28,TGTGCCAGCCTTGGGACATCTATTAAAGAGACCCAGTACTTC,CASLGTSIKETQYF
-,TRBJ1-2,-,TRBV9,TGTGCCAGCAGCGGAAGCAAGGGGAACTATGGCTACACCTTC,CASSGSKGNYGYTF
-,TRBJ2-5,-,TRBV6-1,TGTGCCAGCACGTTAGCGACTCCAGAGACCCAGTACTTC,CASTLATPETQYF
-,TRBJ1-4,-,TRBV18,TGTGCCAGCTCACCACCGAAGAGGGTCGATGAAAAACTGTTTTTT,CASSPPKRVDEKLFF